A single T cell receptor beta chain is shown here with its context. This specimen comes from a study of blood T cell repertoires in COVID-19. Study in general: Samples representing acute and convalescent COVID-19 were sourced from the United States, Italy and Spain. Sample material is recorded as cDNA or gDNA derived from T cells, B-cell-depleted T cells, or PBMCs.

While infection was still active, Seattle patients were enrolled and then followed longitudinally. Germline assignment: CDR1 LGHNA and CDR2 YSLEER. This CDR3 region has 15 residues. V lost 0 bases and J lost 6; bases outside the gene matches: 5. Sequencing used immunoSEQ multiplex PCR; TCRdb keeps in-frame clones, though not all of them. The data contain some 400,000 clones, roughly 86% of them singletons. The TCR sequence derives from a woman in her thirties with COVID-19, enrolled during active disease. The V and J genes are TRBV4-3 and TRBJ2-7; 10 nucleotides align to TRBD1. The specimen was peripheral blood. CDR3 residues: CASSQDRTGGGEQYF. DNA of the CDR3: TGCGCCAGCAGCCAAGATCGGACAGGGGGGGGCGAGCAGTACTTC.